The 2 T cell receptor beta chains below all came from one sample that was sequenced in a study of blood T cell repertoires in COVID-19. The method was immunoSEQ multiplex PCR; TCRdb's version includes in-frame clones alone and lacks a portion of them. Seen here are around 180,000 clones, more than 85% observed once, and the top ten hold 2.9%. The sequenced material came from peripheral blood. These TCRs come from a woman aged 25 to 39 with active or convalescent COVID-19.

This chain links TRBV5-6 with TRBJ2-2, with D unclear. With 2 bases removed from V and 2 bases from J, the gap between germline ends came to 4 bases. The CDR3 sequence is 13 residues long. CDR1 is SGHDT and CDR2 is YYEEEE in the germline V gene. The CDR3 loop reads CASSFQNTGELFF. Written as DNA, the CDR3 is TGTGCCAGCAGCTTTCAAAACACCGGGGAGCTGTTTTTT.

The chain couples TRBV21-1 to TRBJ2-4; the table's D call, TRBD1, was not checked against the DNA. TRBV21-1 is recorded as a pseudogene. The CDR3 has 16 residues. The CDR3 spells CASSKGDRGSKNIQYF. In DNA form, the CDR3 reads TGTGCCAGCAGCAAAGGGGACAGGGGGAGCAAAAACATTCAGTACTTC.